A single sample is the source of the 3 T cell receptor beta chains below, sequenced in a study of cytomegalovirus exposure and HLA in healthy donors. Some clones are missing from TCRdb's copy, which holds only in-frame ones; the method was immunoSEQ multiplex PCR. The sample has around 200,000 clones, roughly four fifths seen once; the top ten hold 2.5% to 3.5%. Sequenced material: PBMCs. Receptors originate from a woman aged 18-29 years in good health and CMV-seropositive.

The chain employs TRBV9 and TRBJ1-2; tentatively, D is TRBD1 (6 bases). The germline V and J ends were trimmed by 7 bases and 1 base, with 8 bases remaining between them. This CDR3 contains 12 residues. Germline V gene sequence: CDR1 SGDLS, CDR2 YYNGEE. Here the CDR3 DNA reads TGTGCCAGCCGACAGGATAACTATGGCTACACCTTC. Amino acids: CASRQDNYGYTF.

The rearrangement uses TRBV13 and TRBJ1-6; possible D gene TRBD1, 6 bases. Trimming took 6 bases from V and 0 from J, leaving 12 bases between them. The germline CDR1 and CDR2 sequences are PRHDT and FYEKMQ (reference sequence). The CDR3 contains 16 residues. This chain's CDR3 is CASRSQGSSYNSPLHF. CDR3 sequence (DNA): TGTGCCAGCAGATCACAGGGCAGCTCCTATAATTCACCCCTCCACTTT.

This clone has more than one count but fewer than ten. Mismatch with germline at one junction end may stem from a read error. The CDR3 is CASSPPPPF. The CDR3, as DNA: TGTGCCAGCAGCCCCCCTCCCCCCTTC. The V call is TRBV11-3, the J call TRBJ2-7; no clear D gene. CDR3 length: 9 residues. CDR1 is SGHNT and CDR2 is YENEEA in the germline V gene.